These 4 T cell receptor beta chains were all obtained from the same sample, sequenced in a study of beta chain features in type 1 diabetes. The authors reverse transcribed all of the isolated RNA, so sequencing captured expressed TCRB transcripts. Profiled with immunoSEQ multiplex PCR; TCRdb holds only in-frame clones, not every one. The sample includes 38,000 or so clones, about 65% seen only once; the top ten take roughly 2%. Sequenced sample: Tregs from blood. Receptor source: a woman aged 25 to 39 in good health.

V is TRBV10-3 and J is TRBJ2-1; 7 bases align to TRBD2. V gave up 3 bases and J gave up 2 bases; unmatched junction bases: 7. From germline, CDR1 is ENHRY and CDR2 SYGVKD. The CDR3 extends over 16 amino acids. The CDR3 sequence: CAISDFQRGPYNEQFF. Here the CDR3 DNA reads TGTGCCATCAGTGACTTCCAGCGGGGACCCTACAATGAGCAGTTCTTC.

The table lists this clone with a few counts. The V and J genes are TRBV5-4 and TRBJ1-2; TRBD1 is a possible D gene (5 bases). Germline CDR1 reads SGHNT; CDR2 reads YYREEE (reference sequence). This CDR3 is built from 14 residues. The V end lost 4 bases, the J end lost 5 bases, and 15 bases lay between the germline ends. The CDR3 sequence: CASSPHQGGYGYTF. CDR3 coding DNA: TGTGCCAGCAGCCCTCACCAGGGAGGGTATGGCTACACCTTC.

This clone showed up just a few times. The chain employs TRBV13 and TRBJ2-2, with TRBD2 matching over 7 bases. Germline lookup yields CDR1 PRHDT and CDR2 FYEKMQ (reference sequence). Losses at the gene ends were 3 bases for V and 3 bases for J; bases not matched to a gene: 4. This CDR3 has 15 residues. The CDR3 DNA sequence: TGTGCCAGCAGCTTCCCTGGGGGGGACACCGGGGAGCTGTTTTTT. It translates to CASSFPGGDTGELFF.

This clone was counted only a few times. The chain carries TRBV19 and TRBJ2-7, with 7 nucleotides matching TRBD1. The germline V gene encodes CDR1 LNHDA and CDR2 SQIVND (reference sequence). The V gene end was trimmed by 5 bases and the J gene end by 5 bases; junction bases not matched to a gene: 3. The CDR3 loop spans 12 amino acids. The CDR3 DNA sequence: TGTGCCAGTAGTTGGGACAGCCACGAGCAGTACTTC. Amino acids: CASSWDSHEQYF.